Below, 21 T cell receptor beta chains from the same sample are listed, as sequenced in a study of T cell responses to AZD1222 COVID-19 vaccine. TCRdb's table, derived via immunoSEQ multiplex PCR, lists solely in-frame clones and lacks some. The sample consists of over 100,000 clones, about 88% of them appearing once. This specimen was peripheral blood, taken on day 0 of AZD1222 vaccination. These receptors were taken from an adult in good health.

V and J are TRBV28 and TRBJ1-6; D is unclear. This CDR3 is 14 amino acids long. V was trimmed by 7 bases and J by 2 bases, leaving 9 bases between them. The germline CDR1 and CDR2 sequences are MDHEN and SYDVKM. The CDR3 sequence is CASTPGTYNSPLHF. The CDR3 region has the DNA TGTGCCAGCACGCCCGGAACCTATAATTCACCCCTCCACTTT. The complete variable domain, with remaining parts taken from reference TRBV28 and TRBJ1-6, reads DVKVTQSSRYLVKRTGEKVFLECVQDMDHENMFWYRQDPGLGLRLIYFSYDVKMKEKGDIPEGYSVSREKKERFSLILESASTNQTSMYLCASTPGTYNSPLHFGNGTRLTVT.

The sample holds a few counts of this clone. The chain combines TRBV6-5 with TRBJ2-5, with unresolved D. The V end was cut by 7 bases, the J end by 2 bases, with 8 bases between. The CDR3 contains 12 residues. The germline V gene has CDR1 MNHEY and CDR2 SVGAGI. This chain's CDR3 is CASKARQETQYF. CDR3 sequence (DNA): TGTGCCAGCAAGGCGCGGCAAGAGACCCAGTACTTC.

The sample holds a few counts of this clone. This sequence joins TRBV2 and TRBJ2-1; D not certain. V was trimmed by 4 bases and J by 4 bases, leaving 8 bases between them. This CDR3 has 13 residues. Germline V lookup: CDR1 SNHLY, CDR2 FYNNEI. CDR3 in DNA: TGTGCCAGCAGTGGGTATAATTACAATGAGCAGTTCTTC. Translation gives CASSGYNYNEQFF. The whole variable domain, remainder taken from reference TRBV2 and TRBJ2-1, is EPEVTQTPSHQVTQMGQEVILRCVPISNHLYFYWYRQILGQKVEFLVSFYNNEISEKSEIFDDQFSVERPDGSNFTLKIRSTKLEDSAMYFCASSGYNYNEQFFGPGTRLTVL.

The chain recombines TRBV29-1 with TRBJ2-4; 7 nucleotides line up with TRBD2. CDR1 SQVTM and CDR2 ANQGSEA come from the germline V gene. V trimming: 7 bases; J trimming: 3 bases; junction bases outside the gene matches: 6. The CDR3 runs to 13 residues. CDR3 protein: CSALSGGKNIQYF. The CDR3 nucleotides are TGCAGCGCCCTATCGGGGGGCAAAAACATTCAGTACTTC.

The chain has TRBV7-3 and TRBJ2-1; D remains unclear. CDR3 length equals 13 residues. V dropped 0 bases and J dropped 8 bases, with 8 bases sitting between them. Germline V gene data show CDR1 as SGHTA and CDR2 as FQGTGA. CDR3 amino acids: CASSLTGPHEQFF. CDR3 sequence (DNA): TGTGCCAGCAGCTTAACGGGCCCTCATGAGCAGTTCTTC.

This clone was observed a single time. The V call is TRBV11-2, the J call TRBJ2-7; weak D call: TRBD2 (6 bases). Germline V lookup: CDR1 SGHAT, CDR2 FQNNGV. The CDR3 loop spans 14 amino acids. V lost 5 bases and J lost 4, with 15 bases in between. CDR3 DNA sequence: TGTGCCAGCAGCCTAGGCCGGGGGACGTACGAGCAGTACTTC. Translated: CASSLGRGTYEQYF.

The chain is built from TRBV7-9 and TRBJ1-2; TRBD1 matches at 9 bases. Germline lookup yields CDR1 SEHNR and CDR2 FQNEAQ (reference sequence). The V gene end was trimmed by 5 bases and the J gene end by 9 bases; junction bases not matched to a gene: 4. CDR3 length: 12 residues. The CDR3 spells CASSRQGDSYTF. CDR3 nucleotide sequence: TGTGCCAGCAGCCGACAGGGGGATAGCTACACCTTC.

This chain uses TRBV9 with TRBJ2-5; D is perhaps TRBD1 or TRBD2 (6 bases each). V was shortened by 0 bases and J by 5 bases, with 14 bases between the two germline ends. The CDR3 runs 15 residues. Germline-derived CDR1 and CDR2 are SGDLS and YYNGEE. The DNA of the CDR3 is TGTGCCAGCAGCGTAGCCCTTCGGGGGCGGGAGACCCAGTACTTC. This encodes CASSVALRGRETQYF. The full variable domain, rest sourced from reference TRBV9 and TRBJ2-5, is DSGVTQTPKHLITATGQRVTLRCSPRSGDLSVYWYQQSLDQGLQFLIQYYNGEERAKGNILERFSAQQFPDLHSELNLSSLELGDSALYFCASSVALRGRETQYFGPGTRLLVL.

CDR3 amino acids: CASSSVGPYEQYF. The CDR3 DNA reads as TGTGCCAGCAGCTCCGTCGGCCCGTACGAGCAGTACTTC. This chain connects TRBV5-6 to TRBJ2-7; D is uncertain. The V gene lost 3 bases and the J gene lost 4 bases, with 11 bases spanning the gap. Germline V gene sequence: CDR1 SGHDT, CDR2 YYEEEE. This CDR3 spans 13 amino acids.

CDR3 DNA: TGTGCCAGCAGCCACGTGGGCGGGAAGAACGAGCAGTACTTC. Amino acids: CASSHVGGKNEQYF. The rearrangement links TRBV6-5 to TRBJ2-7; D possibly corresponds to TRBD2 (6 bases). Germline V gene data show CDR1 as MNHEY and CDR2 as SVGAGI. This CDR3 spans 14 amino acids. V lost 6 bases, J lost 5 bases, and 17 bases lay in between.

This chain links TRBV19 with TRBJ1-5, with a weak D call TRBD1 (6 bases). The CDR3 is 14 amino acids. Germline V gene lookup returns CDR1 LNHDA and CDR2 SQIVND (reference sequence). V gave up 3 bases and J gave up 9 bases, with 15 bases separating them. In DNA form, the CDR3 reads TGTGCCAGTAGTATTAGACAGATAGGGGGGCCCCAGCATTTT. It is translated as CASSIRQIGGPQHF.

The gene calls are TRBV7-3 and TRBJ2-2; no definite D call. The CDR3 extends over 14 amino acids. CDR1 SGHTA and CDR2 FQGTGA come from the germline V gene. Trimming took 4 bases from V and 7 from J, leaving 13 bases between them. For the CDR3, the DNA is TGTGCCAGCAGCTCCTTAGGGTCTAGCGGGGAGCTGTTTTTT. This translates into CASSSLGSSGELFF.

The chain is built from TRBV30 and TRBJ1-4, with 7 bases that match TRBD1. CDR1 GTSNPN and CDR2 SVGIG come from the germline V gene (reference sequence). CDR3 length: 18 residues. V lost 2 bases to trimming and J lost 4 bases; unmatched junction nucleotides: 16. CDR3 amino acids: CAWSPTSRQGWGNEKLFF. Here the CDR3 DNA reads TGTGCCTGGAGTCCAACAAGCCGACAGGGATGGGGTAATGAAAAACTGTTTTTT.

This clone was seen only a few times. This sequence joins TRBV15 and TRBJ1-5; the D is unclear. V lost 0 bases, J lost 6 bases, and 6 bases lay in between. The CDR3 has 13 amino acids. The V gene's germline CDR1 is LNHNV and CDR2 YYDKDF (reference sequence). CDR3 coding DNA: TGTGCCACCAGCAGAGATCGGGGTCAGCCCCAGCATTTT. Translating gives CATSRDRGQPQHF.

With regard to this clone: Compared with germline, one end of the junction differs, possibly owing to a read error. The gene calls are TRBV19 and TRBJ1-5; D perhaps matches TRBD1 (5 bases). The CDR3 spans 14 residues. From germline, CDR1 is LNHDA and CDR2 SQIVND (reference sequence). CDR3 sequence: CASSIDSSTQPQHF. Here the CDR3 DNA reads TGTGCCAGTAGTATTGACAGTAGCACTCAGCCCCAGCATTTT.

The chain combines TRBV28 with TRBJ2-1; 8 bases are shared with TRBD2. The CDR3 totals 19 residues. V shed 2 bases and J 4 bases; nucleotides not matched to a gene: 16. Germline CDR1 is MDHEN and CDR2 is SYDVKM. CDR3 region: CASSLTPGGGAGRYNEQFF. The DNA for the CDR3 is TGTGCCAGCAGTTTAACCCCCGGGGGGGGAGCGGGCAGATACAATGAGCAGTTCTTC.

This sequence joins TRBV10-3 and TRBJ2-6, with 9 positions matching TRBD1. After removal of 4 bases from V and 1 base from J, the junction contained 5 bases not matched to a gene. The CDR3 has 17 amino acids. CDR1 and CDR2 from the germline V gene are ENHRY and SYGVKD. CDR3 in DNA: TGTGCCATCAGTGGACAGGGGGAGTTTTCTGGGGCCAACGTCCTGACTTTC. The encoded protein is CAISGQGEFSGANVLTF.

V usage is TRBV7-8 and J usage is TRBJ2-3; 10 nucleotides match TRBD2. Germline V lookup: CDR1 SGHVS, CDR2 FQNEAQ. Losses at the gene ends were 7 bases for V and 0 bases for J; bases not matched to a gene: 4. The CDR3 contains 15 residues. Here the CDR3 reads CASNQREGSTDTQYF. In nucleotides, the CDR3 is TGTGCCAGCAATCAGCGGGAGGGGAGCACAGATACGCAGTATTTT.

The chain is built from TRBV24-1 and TRBJ2-6; 7 bases line up with TRBD2. This CDR3 has 18 amino acids. CDR1 is KGHDR, CDR2 SFDVKD, per germline. Trimming removed 3 bases from V and 4 bases from J; junction bases left unmatched: 11. The CDR3 loop reads CATSDHEGGPPGANVLTF. The DNA of the CDR3 is TGTGCCACCAGTGATCACGAGGGAGGGCCTCCCGGGGCCAACGTCCTGACTTTC.

The chain joins TRBV7-9 to TRBJ1-2; D uncertain. Per germline, CDR1 SEHNR and CDR2 FQNEAQ (reference sequence). This CDR3 is built from 14 residues. The V gene lost 5 bases and the J gene lost 2 bases, with 12 bases spanning the gap. Written as DNA, the CDR3 is TGTGCCAGCAGCCCCCGGACGGGGAACTATGGCTACACCTTC. Protein: CASSPRTGNYGYTF.

The rearrangement uses TRBV7-2 and TRBJ2-7; 9 positions agree with TRBD2. Germline V gene lookup returns CDR1 SGHTA and CDR2 FQGNSA. The CDR3 has 14 amino acids. The V gene end was trimmed by 4 bases and the J gene end by 2 bases; junction bases not matched to a gene: 3. In nucleotides, the CDR3 is TGTGCCAGCAGCTCTAGCGGGACAGCCTACGAGCAGTACTTC. Protein: CASSSSGTAYEQYF.